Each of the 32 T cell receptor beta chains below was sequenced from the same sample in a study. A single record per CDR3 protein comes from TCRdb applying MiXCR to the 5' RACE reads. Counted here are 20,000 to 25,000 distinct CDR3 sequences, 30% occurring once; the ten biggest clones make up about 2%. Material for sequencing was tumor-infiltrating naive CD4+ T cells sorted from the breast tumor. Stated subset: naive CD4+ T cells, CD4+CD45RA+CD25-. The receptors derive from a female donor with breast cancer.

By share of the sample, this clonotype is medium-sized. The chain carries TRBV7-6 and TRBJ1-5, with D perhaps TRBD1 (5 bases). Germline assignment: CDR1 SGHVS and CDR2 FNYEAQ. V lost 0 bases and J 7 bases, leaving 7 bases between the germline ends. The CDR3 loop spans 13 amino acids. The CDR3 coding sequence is TGTGCCAGCAGCTTAGCGAGGGGACAGCCCCAGCATTTT. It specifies CASSLARGQPQHF. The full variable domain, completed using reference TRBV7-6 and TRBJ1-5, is GAGVSQSPRYKVTKRGQDVALRCDPISGHVSLYWYRQALGQGPEFLTYFNYEAQQDKSGLPNDRFSAERPEGSISTLTIQRTEQRDSAMYRCASSLARGQPQHFGDGTRLSIL.

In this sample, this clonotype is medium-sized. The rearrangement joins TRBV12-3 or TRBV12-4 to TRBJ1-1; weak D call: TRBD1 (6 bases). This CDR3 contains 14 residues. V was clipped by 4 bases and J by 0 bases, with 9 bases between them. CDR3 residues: CASSWTELNTEAFF. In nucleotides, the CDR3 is TGTGCCAGCAGTTGGACAGAGCTGAACACTGAAGCTTTCTTT.

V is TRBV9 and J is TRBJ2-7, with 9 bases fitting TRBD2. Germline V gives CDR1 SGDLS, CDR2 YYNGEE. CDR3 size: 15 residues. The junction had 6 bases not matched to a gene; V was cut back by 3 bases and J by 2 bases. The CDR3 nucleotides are TGTGCCAGCAGCGGAGGGGCTAGCGGGGCCTACGAGCAGTACTTC. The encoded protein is CASSGGASGAYEQYF. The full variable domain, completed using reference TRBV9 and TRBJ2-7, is DSGVTQTPKHLITATGQRVTLRCSPRSGDLSVYWYQQSLDQGLQFLIQYYNGEERAKGNILERFSAQQFPDLHSELNLSSLELGDSALYFCASSGGASGAYEQYFGPGTRLTVT.

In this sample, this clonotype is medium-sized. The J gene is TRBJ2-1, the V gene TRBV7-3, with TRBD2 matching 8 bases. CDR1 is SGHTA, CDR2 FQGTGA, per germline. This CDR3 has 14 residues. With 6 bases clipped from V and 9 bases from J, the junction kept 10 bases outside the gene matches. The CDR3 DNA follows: TGTGCCAGCAGTCGAAGCGGGAGTTTTGGTGAGCAGTTCTTC. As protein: CASSRSGSFGEQFF.

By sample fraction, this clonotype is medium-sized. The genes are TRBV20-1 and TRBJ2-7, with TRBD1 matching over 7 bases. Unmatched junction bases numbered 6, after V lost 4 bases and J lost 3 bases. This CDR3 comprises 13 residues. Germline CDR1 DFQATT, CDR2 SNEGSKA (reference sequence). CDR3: CSATDRLGYEQYF. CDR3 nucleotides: TGCAGTGCTACGGACAGGTTAGGCTACGAGCAGTACTTC.

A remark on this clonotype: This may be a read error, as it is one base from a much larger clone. The CDR3 region is CASSNDGVHEQFF. In DNA form, the CDR3 reads TGCGCCAGCAGCAACGACGGGGTCCATGAGCAGTTCTTC. The rearrangement uses TRBV5-1 and TRBJ2-1; perhaps TRBD2 as D (5 bases). The CDR3 length is 13 residues. The ends were cut back, 4 bases at V and 8 bases at J, with 13 bases in the middle. Looked up from germline, CDR1 is SGHRS and CDR2 is YFSETQ.

CDR3 sequence: CASGVSGRTNEKLFF. The CDR3, as DNA: TGTGCCAGCGGGGTTTCGGGCAGAACTAATGAAAAACTGTTTTTT. The V and J genes are TRBV12-3 or TRBV12-4 and TRBJ1-4; D gene ambiguous. With 8 bases removed from V and 1 base from J, the gap between germline ends came to 14 bases. The CDR3 is 15 residues long.

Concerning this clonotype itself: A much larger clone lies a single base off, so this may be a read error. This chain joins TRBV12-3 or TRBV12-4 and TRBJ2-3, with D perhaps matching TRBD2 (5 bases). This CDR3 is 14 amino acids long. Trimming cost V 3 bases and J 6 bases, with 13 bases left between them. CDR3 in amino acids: CASSFVARGDTQYF. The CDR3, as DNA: TGTGCCAGCAGTTTTGTGGCTCGCGGGGATACGCAGTATTTT.

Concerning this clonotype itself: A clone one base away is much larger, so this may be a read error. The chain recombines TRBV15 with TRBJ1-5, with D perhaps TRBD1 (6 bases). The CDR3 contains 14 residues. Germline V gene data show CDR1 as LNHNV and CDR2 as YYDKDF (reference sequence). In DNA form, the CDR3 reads TGTGCCACCGGCAGAGGACAGAACAATCAGCCCCAGCATTTT. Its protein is CATGRGQNNQPQHF.

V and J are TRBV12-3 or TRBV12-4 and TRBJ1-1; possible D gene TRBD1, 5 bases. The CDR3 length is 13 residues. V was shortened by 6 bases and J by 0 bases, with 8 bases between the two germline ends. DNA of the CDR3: TGTGCCAGCAGAAGACAGATGAACACTGAAGCTTTCTTT. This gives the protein CASRRQMNTEAFF.

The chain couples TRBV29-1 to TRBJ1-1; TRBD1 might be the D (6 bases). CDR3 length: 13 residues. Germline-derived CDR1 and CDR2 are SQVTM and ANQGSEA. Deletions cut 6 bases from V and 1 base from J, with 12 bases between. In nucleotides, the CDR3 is TGCAGCGTGGATTTAGGGGGGAACACTGAAGCTTTCTTT. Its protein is CSVDLGGNTEAFF.

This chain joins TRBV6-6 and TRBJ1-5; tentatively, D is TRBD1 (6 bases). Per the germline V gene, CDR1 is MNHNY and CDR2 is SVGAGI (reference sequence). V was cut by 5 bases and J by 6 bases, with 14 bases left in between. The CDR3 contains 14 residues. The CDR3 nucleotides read TGTGCCAGCAGTATAGAAACAGGGTTTCAGCCCCAGCATTTT. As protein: CASSIETGFQPQHF.

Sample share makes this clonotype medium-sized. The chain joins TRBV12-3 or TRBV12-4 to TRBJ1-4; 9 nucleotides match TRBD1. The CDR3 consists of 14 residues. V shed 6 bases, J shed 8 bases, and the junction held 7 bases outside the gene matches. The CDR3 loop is CASRTGTGKEKLFF. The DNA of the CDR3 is TGTGCCAGCAGGACCGGGACAGGGAAGGAAAAACTGTTTTTT.

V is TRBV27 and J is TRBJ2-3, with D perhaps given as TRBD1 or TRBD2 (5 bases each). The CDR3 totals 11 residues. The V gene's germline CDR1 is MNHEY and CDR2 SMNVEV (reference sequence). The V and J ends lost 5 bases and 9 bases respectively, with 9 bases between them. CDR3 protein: CASSGTRTQYF. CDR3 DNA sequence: TGTGCCAGCAGTGGGACCCGAACGCAGTATTTT.

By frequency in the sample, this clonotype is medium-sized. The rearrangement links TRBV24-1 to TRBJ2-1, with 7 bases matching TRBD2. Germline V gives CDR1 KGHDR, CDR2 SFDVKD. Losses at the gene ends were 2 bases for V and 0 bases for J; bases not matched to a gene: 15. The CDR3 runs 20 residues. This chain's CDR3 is CATSDSILGSGRSSYNEQFF. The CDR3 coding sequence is TGTGCCACCAGTGATTCCATTTTGGGTAGCGGGCGTAGCTCCTACAATGAGCAGTTCTTC.

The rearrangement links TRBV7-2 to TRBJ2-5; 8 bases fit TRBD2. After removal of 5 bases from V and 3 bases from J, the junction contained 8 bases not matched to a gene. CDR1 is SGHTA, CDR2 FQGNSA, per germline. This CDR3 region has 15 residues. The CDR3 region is CASSRPGTRKETQYF. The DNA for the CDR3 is TGTGCCAGCAGCCGCCCCGGGACTAGGAAAGAGACCCAGTACTTC.

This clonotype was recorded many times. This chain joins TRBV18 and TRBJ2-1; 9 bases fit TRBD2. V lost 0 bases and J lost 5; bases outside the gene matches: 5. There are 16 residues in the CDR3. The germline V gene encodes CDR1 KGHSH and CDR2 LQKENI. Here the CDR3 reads CASSPPRTSVDNEQFF. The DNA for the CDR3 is TGTGCCAGCTCACCACCCCGGACTAGCGTGGACAATGAGCAGTTCTTC.

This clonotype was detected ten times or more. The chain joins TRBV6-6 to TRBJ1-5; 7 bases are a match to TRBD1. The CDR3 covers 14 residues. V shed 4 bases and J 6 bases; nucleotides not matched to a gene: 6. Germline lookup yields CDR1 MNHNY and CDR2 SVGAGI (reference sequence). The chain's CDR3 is CASSSDRVRQPQHF. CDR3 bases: TGTGCCAGCAGTTCTGACAGGGTGCGTCAGCCCCAGCATTTT.

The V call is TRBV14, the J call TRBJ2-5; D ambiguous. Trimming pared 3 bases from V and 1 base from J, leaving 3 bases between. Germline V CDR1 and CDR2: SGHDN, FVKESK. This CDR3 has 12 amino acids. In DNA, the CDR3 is TGTGCCAGCAGCCAGCCCCAAGAGACCCAGTACTTC. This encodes CASSQPQETQYF.

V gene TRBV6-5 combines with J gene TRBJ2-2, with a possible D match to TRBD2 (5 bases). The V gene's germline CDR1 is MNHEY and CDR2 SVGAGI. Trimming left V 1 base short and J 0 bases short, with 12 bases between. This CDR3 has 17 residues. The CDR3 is CASSYLSAGANTGELFF. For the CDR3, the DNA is TGTGCCAGCAGTTACTTAAGTGCGGGTGCGAACACCGGGGAGCTGTTTTTT.

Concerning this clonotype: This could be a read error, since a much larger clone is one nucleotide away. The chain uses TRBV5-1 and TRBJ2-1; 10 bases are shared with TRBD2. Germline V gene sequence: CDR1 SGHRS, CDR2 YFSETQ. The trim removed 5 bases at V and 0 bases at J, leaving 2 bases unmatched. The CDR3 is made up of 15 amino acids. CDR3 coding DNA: TGCGCCAGCAGTCAGCGGGGGGGCTCCTACAATGAGCAGTTCTTC. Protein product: CASSQRGGSYNEQFF. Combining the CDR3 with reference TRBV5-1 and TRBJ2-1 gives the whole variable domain KAGVTQTPRYLIKTRGQQVTLSCSPISGHRSVSWYQQTPGQGLQFLFEYFSETQRNKGNFPGRFSGRQFSNSRSEMNVSTLELGDSALYLCASSQRGGSYNEQFFGPGTRLTVL.

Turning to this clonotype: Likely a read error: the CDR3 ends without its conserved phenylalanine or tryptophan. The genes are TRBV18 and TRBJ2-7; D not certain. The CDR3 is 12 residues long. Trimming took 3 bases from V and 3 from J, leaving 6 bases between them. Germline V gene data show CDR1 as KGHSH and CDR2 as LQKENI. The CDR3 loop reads CASSPSDYEQYS. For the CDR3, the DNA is TGTGCCAGCTCACCTTCGGACTACGAGCAGTACTCC.

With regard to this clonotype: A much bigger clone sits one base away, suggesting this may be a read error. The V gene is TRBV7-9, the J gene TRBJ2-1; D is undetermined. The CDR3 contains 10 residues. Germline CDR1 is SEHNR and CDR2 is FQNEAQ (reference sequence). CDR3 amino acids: CASSLNAQFF. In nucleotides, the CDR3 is TGTGCCAGCAGCTTAAATGCGCAGTTCTTC. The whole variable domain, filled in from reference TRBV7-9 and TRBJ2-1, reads DTGVSQNPRHKITKRGQNVTFRCDPISEHNRLYWYRQTLGQGPEFLTYFQNEAQLEKSRLLSDRFSAERPKGSFSTLEIQRTEQGDSAMYLCASSLNAQFFGPGTRLTVL.

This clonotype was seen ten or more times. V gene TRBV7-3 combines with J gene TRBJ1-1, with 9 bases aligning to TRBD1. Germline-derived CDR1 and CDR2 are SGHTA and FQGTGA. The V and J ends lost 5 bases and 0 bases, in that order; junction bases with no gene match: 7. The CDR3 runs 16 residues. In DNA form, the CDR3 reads TGTGCCAGCAGCGGCCGGGACAGGGCCCTGAACACTGAAGCTTTCTTT. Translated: CASSGRDRALNTEAFF.

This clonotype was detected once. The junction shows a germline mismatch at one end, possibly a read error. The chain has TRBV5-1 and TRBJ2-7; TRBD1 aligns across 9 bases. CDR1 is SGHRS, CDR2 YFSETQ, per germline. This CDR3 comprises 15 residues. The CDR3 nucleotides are TGCGCCAGCAGCTTGGAGGGGACAGGGAGCTACGAGCGGTACTTC. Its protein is CASSLEGTGSYERYF.

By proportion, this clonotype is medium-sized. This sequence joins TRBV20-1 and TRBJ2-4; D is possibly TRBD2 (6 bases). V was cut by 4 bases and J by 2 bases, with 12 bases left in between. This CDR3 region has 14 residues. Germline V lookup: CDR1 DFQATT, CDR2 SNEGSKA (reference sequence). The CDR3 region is CSATSAGTKNIQYF. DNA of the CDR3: TGCAGTGCTACTAGCGCCGGGACCAAAAACATTCAGTACTTC.

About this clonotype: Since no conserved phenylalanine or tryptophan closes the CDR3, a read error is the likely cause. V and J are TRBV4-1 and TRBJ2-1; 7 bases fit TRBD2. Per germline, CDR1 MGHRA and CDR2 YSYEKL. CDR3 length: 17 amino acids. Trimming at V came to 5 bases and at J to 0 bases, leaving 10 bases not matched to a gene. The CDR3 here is CASSRGRGESSYNEQFL. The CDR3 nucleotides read TGCGCCAGCAGCAGAGGGAGGGGTGAAAGCTCCTACAATGAGCAGTTCCTC.

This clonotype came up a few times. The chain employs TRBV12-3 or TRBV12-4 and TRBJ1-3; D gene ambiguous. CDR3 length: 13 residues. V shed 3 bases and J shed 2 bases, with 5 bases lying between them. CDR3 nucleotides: TGTGCCAGCAGTTTTAGGGCTGGAAACACCATATATTTT. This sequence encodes CASSFRAGNTIYF.

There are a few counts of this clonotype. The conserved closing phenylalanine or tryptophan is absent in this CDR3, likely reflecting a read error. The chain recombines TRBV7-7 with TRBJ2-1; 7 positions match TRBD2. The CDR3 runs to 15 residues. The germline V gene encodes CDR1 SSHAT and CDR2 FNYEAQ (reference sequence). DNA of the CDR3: TGTGCTAGCAGCCTTAGCGGGTCGGGGTACAATGAGCAGTTCATC. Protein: CASSLSGSGYNEQFI.

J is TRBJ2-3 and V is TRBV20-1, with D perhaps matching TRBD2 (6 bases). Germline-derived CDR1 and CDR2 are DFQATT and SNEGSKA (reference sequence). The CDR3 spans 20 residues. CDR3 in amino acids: CRAEVGVAEIKKGAQDTQYF. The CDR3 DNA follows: TGCAGAGCCGAAGTCGGGGTAGCGGAGATAAAAAAAGGAGCGCAAGACACGCAGTATTTT.

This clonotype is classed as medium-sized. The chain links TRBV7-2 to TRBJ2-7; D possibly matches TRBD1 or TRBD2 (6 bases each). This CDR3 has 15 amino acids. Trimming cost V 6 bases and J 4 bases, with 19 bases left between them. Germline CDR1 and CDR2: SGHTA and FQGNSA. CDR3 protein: CASREGGAQGYEQYF. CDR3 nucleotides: TGTGCCAGCAGGGAGGGGGGAGCCCAGGGGTACGAGCAGTACTTC.

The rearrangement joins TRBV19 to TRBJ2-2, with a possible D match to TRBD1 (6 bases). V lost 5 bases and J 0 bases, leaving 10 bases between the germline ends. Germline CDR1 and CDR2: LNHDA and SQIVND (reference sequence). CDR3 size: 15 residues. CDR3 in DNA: TGTGCCAGTAGTTCCGGGACATCGAACACCGGGGAGCTGTTTTTT. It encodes CASSSGTSNTGELFF.